This TCR beta chain was sequenced for a study of T cells in Graves' hyperthyroidism and ophthalmopathy. The CDR3 is made up of 10 amino acids. V lost 5 bases and J lost 0, with 2 bases in between. Germline V gene data show CDR1 as GTSNPN and CDR2 as SVGIG (reference sequence). The study, taken as a whole, reports: In the analysis, a 13 V-J model separated ophthalmopathy from stable hyperthyroidism.

The authors obtained PBMCs from roughly 10 ml of fresh peripheral blood. This clonotype was counted at least ten times. The antigen remains undetermined. Using RNA transcripts as the source, TCR beta CDR3 regions were amplified. With the HTBI primer set, the TCR CDR3 went through a first round of RT-PCR. TCRdb re-called the multiplex PCR reads with MiXCR, one entry per CDR3 protein. The table lists a few hundred thousand distinct CDR3 sequences, around 14% of them singletons. The chain joins TRBV30 to TRBJ2-7, with D unresolved. The sequencing input was blood. The sequence was obtained from a woman aged 30 to 39 with Graves' hyperthyroidism. This CDR3 reads CAWGSYEQYF. CDR3 sequence (DNA): TGTGCCTGGGGCTCCTACGAGCAGTACTTC.